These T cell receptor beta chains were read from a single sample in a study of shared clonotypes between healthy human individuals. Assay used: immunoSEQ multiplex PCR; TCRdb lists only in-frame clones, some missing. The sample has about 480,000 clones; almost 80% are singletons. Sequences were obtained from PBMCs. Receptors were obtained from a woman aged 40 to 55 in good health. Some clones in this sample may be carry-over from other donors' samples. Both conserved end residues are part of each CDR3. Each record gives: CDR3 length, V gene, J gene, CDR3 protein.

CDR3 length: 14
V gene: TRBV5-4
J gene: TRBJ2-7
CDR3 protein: CASSPGGTAYEQYF

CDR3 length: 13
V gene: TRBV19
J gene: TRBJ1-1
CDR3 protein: CASSTQLNTEAFF

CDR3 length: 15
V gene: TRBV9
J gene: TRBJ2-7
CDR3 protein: CASSVDGRASYEQYF

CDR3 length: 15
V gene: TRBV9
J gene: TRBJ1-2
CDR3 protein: CASSVATGNTYGYTF

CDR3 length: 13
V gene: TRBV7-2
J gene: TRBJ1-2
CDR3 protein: CASSFGTLSGYTF

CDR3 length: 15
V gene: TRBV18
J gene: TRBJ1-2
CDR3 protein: CASSPAGTGEVGYTF

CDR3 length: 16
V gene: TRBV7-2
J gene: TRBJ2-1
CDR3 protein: CASSLSLAGAYNEQFF

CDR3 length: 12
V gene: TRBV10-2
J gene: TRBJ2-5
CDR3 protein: CASSDPGLRTNF

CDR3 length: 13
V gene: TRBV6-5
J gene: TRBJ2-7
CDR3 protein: CASSGPTVYEQYF

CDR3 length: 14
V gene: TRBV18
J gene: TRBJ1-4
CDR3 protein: CASSSTEVNEKLFF

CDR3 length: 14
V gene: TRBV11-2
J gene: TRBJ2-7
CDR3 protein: CASSPGARIYEQYF

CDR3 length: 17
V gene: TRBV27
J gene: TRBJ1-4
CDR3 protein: CASSSYRDSATNEKLFF

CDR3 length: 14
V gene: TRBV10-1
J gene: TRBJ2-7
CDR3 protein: CASSEKGIGYEQYF

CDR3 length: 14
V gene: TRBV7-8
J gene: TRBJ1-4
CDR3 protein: CASSPRTGEEKLFF

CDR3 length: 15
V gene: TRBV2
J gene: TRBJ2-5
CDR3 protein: CASYGVSGKQETQYF

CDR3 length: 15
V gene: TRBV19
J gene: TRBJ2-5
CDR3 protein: CASSMSSIPQETQYF

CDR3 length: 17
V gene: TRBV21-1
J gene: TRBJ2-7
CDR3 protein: CASSKALSANPSHEQYF

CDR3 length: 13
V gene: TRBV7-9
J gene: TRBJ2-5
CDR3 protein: CAGGTQPQETQYF

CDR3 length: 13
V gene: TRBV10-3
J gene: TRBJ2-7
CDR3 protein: CAISVNRDDEQYF

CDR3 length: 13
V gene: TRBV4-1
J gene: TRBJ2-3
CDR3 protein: CASSQEEGDMQYF

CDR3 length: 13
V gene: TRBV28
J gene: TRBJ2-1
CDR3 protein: CASRGDFYNEQFF

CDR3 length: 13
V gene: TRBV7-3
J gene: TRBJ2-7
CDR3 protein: CASSLSLGYEQYF

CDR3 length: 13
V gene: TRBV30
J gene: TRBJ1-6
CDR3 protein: CAWNDRNNSPLHF

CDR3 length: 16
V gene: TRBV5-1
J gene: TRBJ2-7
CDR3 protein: CASSPEPGQGRHEQYF

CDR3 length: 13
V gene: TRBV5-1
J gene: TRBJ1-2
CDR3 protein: CASSLGDEYGYTF

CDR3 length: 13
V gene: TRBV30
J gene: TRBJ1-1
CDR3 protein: CAWNDRGDTEAFF

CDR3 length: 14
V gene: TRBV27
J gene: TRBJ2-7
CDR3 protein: CASSLSRRVNEQYF

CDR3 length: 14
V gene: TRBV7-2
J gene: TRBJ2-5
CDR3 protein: CASSHRQGQETQYF

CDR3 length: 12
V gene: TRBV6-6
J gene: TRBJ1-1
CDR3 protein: CASSSNSYEAFF

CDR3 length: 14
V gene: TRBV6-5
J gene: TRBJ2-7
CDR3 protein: CASSLSGPLNEQYF

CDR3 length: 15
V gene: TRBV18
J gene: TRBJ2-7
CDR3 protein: CASSKGSGSSYEQYF

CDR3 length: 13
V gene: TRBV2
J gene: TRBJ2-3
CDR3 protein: CASRSIDPDTQYF

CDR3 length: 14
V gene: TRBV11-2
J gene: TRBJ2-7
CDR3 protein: CASSQRRVAYEQYF

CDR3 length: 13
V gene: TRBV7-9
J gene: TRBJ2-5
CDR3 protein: CASSLQSLRGQYF

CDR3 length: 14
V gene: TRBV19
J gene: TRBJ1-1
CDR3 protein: CASSILGRGTEAFF

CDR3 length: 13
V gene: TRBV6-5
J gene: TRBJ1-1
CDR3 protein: CASSRTGITEAFF

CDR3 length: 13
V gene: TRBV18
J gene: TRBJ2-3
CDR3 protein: CASSPEREVTQYF

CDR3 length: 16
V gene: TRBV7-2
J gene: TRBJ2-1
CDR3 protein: CASSLAGLAGANEQFF

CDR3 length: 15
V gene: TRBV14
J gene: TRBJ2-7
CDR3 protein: CASSQGIAGSYEQYF

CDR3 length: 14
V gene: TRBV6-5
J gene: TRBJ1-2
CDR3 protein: CASSRDRETYGYTF

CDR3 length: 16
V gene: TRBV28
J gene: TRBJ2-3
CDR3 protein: CASSPPLSGSADTQYF

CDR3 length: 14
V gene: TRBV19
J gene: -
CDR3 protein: CASSISIGAYEQYF

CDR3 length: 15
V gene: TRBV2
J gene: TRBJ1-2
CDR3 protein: CASSEAGNRAGGYTF

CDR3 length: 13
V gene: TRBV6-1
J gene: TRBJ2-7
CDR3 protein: CASSEADSYEQYF

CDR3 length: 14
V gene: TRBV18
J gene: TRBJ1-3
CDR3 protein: CASSTSVAGNTIYF

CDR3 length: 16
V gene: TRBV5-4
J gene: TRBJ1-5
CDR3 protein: CASSFGGQGTNQPQHF

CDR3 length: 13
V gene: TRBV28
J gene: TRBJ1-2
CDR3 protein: CASRRGHLYGYTF

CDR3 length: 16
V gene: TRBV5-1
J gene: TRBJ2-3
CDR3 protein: CASSLDVWGTTDTQYF

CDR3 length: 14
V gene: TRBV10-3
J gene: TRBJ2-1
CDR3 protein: CAIRVSGSRNEQFF

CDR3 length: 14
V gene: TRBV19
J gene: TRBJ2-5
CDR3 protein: CASSTQQGEETQYF

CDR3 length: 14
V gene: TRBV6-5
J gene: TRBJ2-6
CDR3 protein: CASSYLAGANVLTF

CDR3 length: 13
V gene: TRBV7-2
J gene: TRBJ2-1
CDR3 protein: CASSLRMKNEQFF

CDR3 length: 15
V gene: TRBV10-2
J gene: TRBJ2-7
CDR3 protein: CASSQLAGGPYEQYF

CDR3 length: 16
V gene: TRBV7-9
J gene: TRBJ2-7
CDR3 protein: CASSLARGTGPYEQYF

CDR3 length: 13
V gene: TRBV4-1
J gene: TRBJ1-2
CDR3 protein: CASSQEHRGGYTF